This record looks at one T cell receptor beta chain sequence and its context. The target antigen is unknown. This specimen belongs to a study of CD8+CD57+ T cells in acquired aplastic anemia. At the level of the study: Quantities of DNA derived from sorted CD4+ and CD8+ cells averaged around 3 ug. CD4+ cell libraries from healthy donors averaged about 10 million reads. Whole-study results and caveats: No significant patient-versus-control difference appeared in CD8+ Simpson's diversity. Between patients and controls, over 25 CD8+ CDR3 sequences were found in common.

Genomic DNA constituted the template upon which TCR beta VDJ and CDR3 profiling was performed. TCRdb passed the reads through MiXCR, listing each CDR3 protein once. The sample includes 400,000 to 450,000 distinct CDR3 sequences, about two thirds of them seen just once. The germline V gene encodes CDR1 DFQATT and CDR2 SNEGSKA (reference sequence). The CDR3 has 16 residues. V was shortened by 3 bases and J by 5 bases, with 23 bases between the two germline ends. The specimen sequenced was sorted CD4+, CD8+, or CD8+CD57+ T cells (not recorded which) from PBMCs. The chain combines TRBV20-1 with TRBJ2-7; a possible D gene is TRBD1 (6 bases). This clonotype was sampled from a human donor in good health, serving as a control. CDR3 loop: CSASFGGSGAFDEQYF. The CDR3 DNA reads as TGCAGTGCTAGTTTTGGGGGCTCTGGGGCGTTCGACGAGCAGTACTTC.